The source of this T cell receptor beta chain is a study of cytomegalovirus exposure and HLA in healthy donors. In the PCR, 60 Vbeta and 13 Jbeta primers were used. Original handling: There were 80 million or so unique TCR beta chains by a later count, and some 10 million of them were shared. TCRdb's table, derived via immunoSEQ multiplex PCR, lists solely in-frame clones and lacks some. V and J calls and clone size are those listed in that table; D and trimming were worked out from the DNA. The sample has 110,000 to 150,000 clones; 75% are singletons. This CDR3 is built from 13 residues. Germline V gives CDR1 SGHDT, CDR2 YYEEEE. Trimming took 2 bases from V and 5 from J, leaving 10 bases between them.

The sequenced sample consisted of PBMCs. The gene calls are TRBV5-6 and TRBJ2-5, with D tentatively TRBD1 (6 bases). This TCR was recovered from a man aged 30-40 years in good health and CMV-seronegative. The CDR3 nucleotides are TGTGCCAGCAGCTTTGACAGGCGGGAGACCCAGTACTTC. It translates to CASSFDRRETQYF. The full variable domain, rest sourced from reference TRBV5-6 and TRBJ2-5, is DAGVTQSPTHLIKTRGQQVTLRCSPKSGHDTVSWYQQALGQGPQFIFQYYEEEERQRGNFPDRFSGHQFPNYSSELNVNALLLGDSALYLCASSFDRRETQYFGPGTRLLVL.